The source of this T cell receptor (beta chain) is a study of OX40 agonist ivuxolimab in advanced cancers. Trimming removed 2 bases from V and 1 base from J, with 11 bases in between. In germline, CDR1 is MNHEY, CDR2 SVGAGI. This CDR3 region has 15 residues. This table comes from immunoSEQ multiplex PCR, and its TCRdb copy is limited to in-frame clones, with some not included. The repertoire includes more than 20,000 clones, around 82% of them detected once, and approximately 9.7% sits in the top ten. This material consisted of CD4+ or CD8+ T cells sorted from blood, taken in a trial of the OX40 agonist ivuxolimab. The J gene is TRBJ1-1, the V gene TRBV6-5; no reliable D call. This receptor was taken from an adult with an advanced solid tumor such as melanoma, head and neck, liver or kidney cancer. CDR3 region: CASSYGASTNTEAFF. In DNA form, the CDR3 reads TGTGCCAGCAGTTACGGTGCATCCACGAACACTGAAGCTTTCTTT.